Included here is one TCR beta chain sequence, with context. The data were taken from a study of blood T cell repertoires in COVID-19. As processed by the authors: Counts of nucleated cells, estimated from reference gene primer amplification, were obtained. Repertoires were generated with immunoSEQ multiplex PCR, while TCRdb's copy carries only in-frame clones and drops some. Clone size and the V and J calls come from that table; the DNA yielded D and trimming. Altogether 130,000 to 150,000 clones are present, approximately 87% being singletons, with the ten largest covering more than 6.5%. The CDR3 has 16 residues. CDR1 is LNHDA and CDR2 is SQIVND in the germline V gene (reference sequence). Trimming took 4 bases from V and 6 from J; bases not matched to a gene: 7.

Sequencing used peripheral blood. The source is a woman in her fifties or sixties with active or convalescent COVID-19. The chain links TRBV19 to TRBJ2-1, with 12 bases matching TRBD2. CDR3 DNA sequence: TGTGCCAGTAGTACCGCCGGACTAGCGGGGACCAATGAGCAGTTCTTC. As protein: CASSTAGLAGTNEQFF.